This T cell receptor beta chain was identified during a study of a mutant IDH1 vaccine in newly diagnosed glioma. The overall study: Treated patients, approximately 60% male and around 40% female, averaged 40.4 years of age. Previous treatment comprised radiotherapy, temozolomide, or both, mostly both.

Trimming shortened V by 6 bases and J by 5 bases, and 7 bases separated the two germline ends. The germline gives CDR1 MNHEY, CDR2 SVGAGI. CDR3 size: 11 residues. Method: immunoSEQ multiplex PCR; TCRdb's copy keeps in-frame clones and lacks some. The sample lists around 92,000 clones; around four fifths were seen once. Time point reported: baseline, week 1 (first vaccination visit). Treatment described: pre-vaccination baseline after standard-of-care therapy. The TCR originated in a woman in her fifties or sixties with glioma. Sequenced here: PBMCs, sampled from a glioma patient treated with radiotherapy, temozolomide or both. This chain links TRBV6-5 with TRBJ2-5; D is uncertain. The CDR3, as DNA: TGTGCCAGCAGCACCCGGGAGACCCAGTACTTC. It codes for CASSTRETQYF.